The 18 T cell receptor beta chains below were found in one sample sequenced in a study of cytomegalovirus exposure and HLA in healthy donors (dated by TCRdb to 2016 to 2017). Preparation of the library involved the immunoSEQ multiplex PCR assay. For the multiplex PCR, a mixture combining 60 forward primers for TCR Vbeta segments and 13 reverse primers for TCR Jbeta segments was used. As stored in TCRdb, this immuneACCESS dataset retains in-frame rearrangements with V and J assigned. A fraction of the clones does not appear; measured against another copy, unresolved V genes explain less than half of the discrepancy, and the remainder lacks a known reason. The sample table records around 220,000 clones; more than 60% of these occur just once. Around 0.2% of the sample is taken by the ten largest. Material for sequencing was PBMCs. The source is a girl under 10 years old in good health and CMV-seronegative.

The chain employs TRBV29-1 and TRBJ1-3; the D is unclear. V was cut by 3 bases and J by 4 bases, with 7 bases left in between. The germline V gene has CDR1 SQVTM and CDR2 ANQGSEA. The CDR3 has 12 amino acids. In DNA form, the CDR3 reads TGCAGCGTTGATCTGGGCGGAAACACCATATATTTT. This translates into CSVDLGGNTIYF.

The chain joins TRBV2 to TRBJ2-7; D remains ambiguous. V was trimmed by 5 bases and J by 0 bases, leaving 11 bases between them. Looked up from germline, CDR1 is SNHLY and CDR2 is FYNNEI. CDR3 length: 14 residues. CDR3 sequence: CASSYDSPSYEQYF. CDR3 nucleotide sequence: TGTGCCAGCAGTTATGACTCCCCCTCCTACGAGCAGTACTTC. Together with reference TRBV2 and TRBJ2-7, the CDR3 gives the full variable domain: EPEVTQTPSHQVTQMGQEVILRCVPISNHLYFYWYRQILGQKVEFLVSFYNNEISEKSEIFDDQFSVERPDGSNFTLKIRSTKLEDSAMYFCASSYDSPSYEQYFGPGTRLTVT.

The J gene is TRBJ2-5, the V gene TRBV7-8, with 10 bases that match TRBD2. Matching the DNA end better, TRBJ2-7 makes the J call doubtful. The CDR3 totals 15 residues. CDR1 is SGHVS and CDR2 is FQNEAQ in the germline V gene. Written as DNA, the CDR3 is TGTGCCAGCAGCTTAAGCACTAGCGGGACCTACGAGCAGTACTTC. Translation gives CASSLSTSGTYEQYF.

The chain has TRBV6-6 and TRBJ2-3; D gene uncertain. Germline CDR1 MNHNY, CDR2 SVGAGI (reference sequence). The CDR3 is 13 residues long. Trimming removed 1 base from V and 2 bases from J, with 4 bases in between. The DNA for the CDR3 is TGTGCCAGCAGTTACTTCTTCACAGATACGCAGTATTTT. Protein sequence: CASSYFFTDTQYF.

The chain is built from TRBV5-4 and TRBJ2-1, with a weak D call TRBD2 (5 bases). Between the trimmed V and J ends, which lost 2 bases and 6 bases, there was a span of 6 bases. The CDR3 is 12 residues long. The germline V gene has CDR1 SGHNT and CDR2 YYREEE (reference sequence). In DNA, the CDR3 is TGTGCCAGCAGCTTCAGCGGCAATGAGCAGTTCTTC. Protein product: CASSFSGNEQFF.

The chain recombines TRBV7-9 with TRBJ1-2, with D uncertain. The V gene's germline CDR1 is SEHNR and CDR2 FQNEAQ (reference sequence). The CDR3 loop spans 15 amino acids. V lost 6 bases, J lost 3 bases, and 17 bases lay in between. The CDR3: CASRPYGETYYGYTF. The DNA of the CDR3 is TGTGCCAGCAGACCCTACGGGGAAACCTACTATGGCTACACCTTC.

The rearrangement uses TRBV9 and TRBJ1-1; 8 bases are shared with TRBD1. Germline lookup yields CDR1 SGDLS and CDR2 YYNGEE. Trimming cost V 4 bases and J 5 bases; bases outside gene matches: 10. There are 15 residues in the CDR3. CDR3 protein: CASSPRPGQETEAFF. As DNA, the CDR3 is TGTGCCAGCAGCCCTCGGCCGGGACAGGAGACTGAAGCTTTCTTT.

This clone was detected once. This chain uses TRBV13 with TRBJ2-3, with 9 bases matching TRBD2. With 2 bases clipped from V and 1 base from J, the junction kept 7 bases outside the gene matches. CDR1 PRHDT and CDR2 FYEKMQ come from the germline V gene (reference sequence). This CDR3 is built from 17 residues. The CDR3 DNA reads TGTGCCAGCAGCTTATCAGGTAGCGGGGGCCGCACAGATACGCAGTATTTT. Residues: CASSLSGSGGRTDTQYF.

The chain recombines TRBV7-6 with TRBJ2-1; TRBD2 agrees at 7 bases. The J segment lost 4 bases and the V segment lost 5 bases, leaving 8 bases of the junction unmatched. This CDR3 contains 15 residues. The germline CDR1 and CDR2 sequences are SGHVS and FNYEAQ. In DNA form, the CDR3 reads TGTGCCAGCAGCGTACGGGACTACAAGTACAATGAGCAGTTCTTC. This sequence encodes CASSVRDYKYNEQFF.

V is TRBV2 and J is TRBJ2-1; 11 bases are shared with TRBD2. Unmatched junction bases numbered 8, after V lost 1 base and J lost 12 bases. This CDR3 comprises 15 residues. Germline CDR1 is SNHLY and CDR2 is FYNNEI. As DNA, the CDR3 is TGTGCCAGCAGTGAAGTAGCGGGAGGGCCAGGTAGGCAGTTCTTC. This sequence encodes CASSEVAGGPGRQFF.

This clone was counted once. The chain has TRBV27 and TRBJ1-2; perhaps TRBD1 as D (6 bases). CDR1 is MNHEY and CDR2 is SMNVEV in the germline V gene (reference sequence). Trimming pared 5 bases from V and 7 bases from J, leaving 8 bases between. This CDR3 spans 11 amino acids. The CDR3 sequence is CASSGGFGYTF. The DNA for the CDR3 is TGTGCCAGCAGTGGGGGCTTTGGCTACACCTTC.

The rearrangement joins TRBV30 to TRBJ1-2; D perhaps matches TRBD1 (5 bases). V lost 5 bases and J lost 3, with 7 bases in between. Germline V CDR1 and CDR2: GTSNPN, SVGIG (reference sequence). This CDR3 contains 11 residues. CDR3 region: CAWDSHYGYTF. The DNA of the CDR3 is TGTGCCTGGGACAGCCACTATGGCTACACCTTC.

The chain is built from TRBV5-4 and TRBJ2-2; TRBD2 matches at 14 bases. V shed 4 bases, J shed 5 bases, and the junction held 4 bases outside the gene matches. This CDR3 is built from 16 residues. Per the germline V gene, CDR1 is SGHNT and CDR2 is YYREEE (reference sequence). The DNA for the CDR3 is TGTGCCAGCAGCCAGGGACTAGCGGGAGTTACCGGGGAGCTGTTTTTT. This codes for CASSQGLAGVTGELFF.

V gene TRBV15 combines with J gene TRBJ2-7; perhaps TRBD1 as D (6 bases). Trimming left V 1 base short and J 6 bases short, with 13 bases between. The CDR3 runs to 14 residues. The germline V gene has CDR1 LNHNV and CDR2 YYDKDF (reference sequence). CDR3 region: CATSRGLQGLEQYF. The CDR3 DNA sequence: TGTGCCACCAGCAGAGGGTTACAGGGTCTCGAGCAGTACTTC. Filled out from reference TRBV15 and TRBJ2-7, the complete variable domain reads DAMVIQNPRYQVTQFGKPVTLSCSQTLNHNVMYWYQQKSSQAPKLLFHYYDKDFNNEADTPDNFQSRRPNTSFCFLDIRSPGLGDTAMYLCATSRGLQGLEQYFGPGTRLTVT.

The genes are TRBV5-1 and TRBJ2-3, with a possible D match to TRBD2 (5 bases). This CDR3 has 17 amino acids. V lost 2 bases, J lost 1 base, and 17 bases lay in between. Germline assignment: CDR1 SGHRS and CDR2 YFSETQ. The CDR3 DNA reads TGCGCCAGCAGCTTAATGAGAGGTTTGCGGGGCACAGATACGCAGTATTTT. Protein: CASSLMRGLRGTDTQYF. The whole variable domain, filled in from reference TRBV5-1 and TRBJ2-3, reads KAGVTQTPRYLIKTRGQQVTLSCSPISGHRSVSWYQQTPGQGLQFLFEYFSETQRNKGNFPGRFSGRQFSNSRSEMNVSTLELGDSALYLCASSLMRGLRGTDTQYFGPGTRLTVL.

The genes are TRBV4-1 and TRBJ2-3; no clear D. Looked up from germline, CDR1 is MGHRA and CDR2 is YSYEKL. The CDR3 consists of 16 residues. Trimming took 1 base from V and 0 from J, leaving 11 bases between them. CDR3 loop: CASSQGGIPSTDTQYF. DNA of the CDR3: TGCGCCAGCAGCCAAGGAGGAATCCCGAGCACAGATACGCAGTATTTT.

This chain links TRBV19 with TRBJ2-6, with 10 bases aligning to TRBD1. V gave up 7 bases and J gave up 2 bases; unmatched junction bases: 11. This CDR3 has 18 amino acids. Looked up from germline, CDR1 is LNHDA and CDR2 is SQIVND (reference sequence). CDR3 coding DNA: TGTGCCAGTATGATGGCCGGGACAGGGGTTGCTGGGGCCAACGTCCTGACTTTC. Its protein product is CASMMAGTGVAGANVLTF.

The chain employs TRBV13 and TRBJ1-1, with D possibly matching TRBD1 (5 bases). The CDR3 totals 13 residues. Deletions cut 3 bases from V and 7 bases from J, with 12 bases between. Looked up from germline, CDR1 is PRHDT and CDR2 is FYEKMQ (reference sequence). For the CDR3, the DNA is TGTGCCAGCAGCTTGGGGGGGTTAGATGAAGCTTTCTTT. Residues: CASSLGGLDEAFF.